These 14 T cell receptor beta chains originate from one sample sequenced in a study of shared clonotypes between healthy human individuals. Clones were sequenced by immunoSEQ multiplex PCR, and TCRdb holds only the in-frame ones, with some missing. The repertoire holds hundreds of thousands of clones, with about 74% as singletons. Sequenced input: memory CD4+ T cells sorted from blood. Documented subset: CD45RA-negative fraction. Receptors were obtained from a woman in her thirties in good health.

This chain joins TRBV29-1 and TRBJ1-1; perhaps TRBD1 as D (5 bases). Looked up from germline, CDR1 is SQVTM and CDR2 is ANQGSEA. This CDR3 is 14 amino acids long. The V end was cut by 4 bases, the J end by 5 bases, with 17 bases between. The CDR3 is CSVVIGSRGTEAFF. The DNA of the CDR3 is TGCAGCGTTGTGATCGGGTCCCGGGGGACTGAAGCTTTCTTT.

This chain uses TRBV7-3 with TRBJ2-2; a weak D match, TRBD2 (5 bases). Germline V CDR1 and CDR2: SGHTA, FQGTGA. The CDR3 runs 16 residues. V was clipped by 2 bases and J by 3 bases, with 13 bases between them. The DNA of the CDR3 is TGTGCCAGCAGCTTATCTGGGGAGACTTACACCGGGGAGCTGTTTTTT. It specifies CASSLSGETYTGELFF.

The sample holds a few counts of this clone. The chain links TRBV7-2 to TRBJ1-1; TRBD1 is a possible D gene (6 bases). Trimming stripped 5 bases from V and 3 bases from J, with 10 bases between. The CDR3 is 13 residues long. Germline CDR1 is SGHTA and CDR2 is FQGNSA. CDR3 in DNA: TGTGCCAGCAGCCTGGGGACACACACTGAAGCTTTCTTT. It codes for CASSLGTHTEAFF.

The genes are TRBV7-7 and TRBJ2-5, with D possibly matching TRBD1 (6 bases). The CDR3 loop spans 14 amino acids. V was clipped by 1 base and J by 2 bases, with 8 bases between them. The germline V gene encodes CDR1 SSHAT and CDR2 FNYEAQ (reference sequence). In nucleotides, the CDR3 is TGTGCCAGCAGCTTAGACAGGGCGCAAGAGACCCAGTACTTC. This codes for CASSLDRAQETQYF.

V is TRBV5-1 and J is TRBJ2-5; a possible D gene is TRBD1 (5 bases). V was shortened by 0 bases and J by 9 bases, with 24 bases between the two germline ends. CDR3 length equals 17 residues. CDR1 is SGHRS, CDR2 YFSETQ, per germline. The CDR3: CASSLEGATTPVGSQYF. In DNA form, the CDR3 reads TGCGCCAGCAGCTTGGAAGGGGCGACCACTCCCGTGGGGTCCCAGTACTTC.

This chain's CDR3 is CASSPSHTNNYGYTF. CDR3 nucleotides: TGTGCCAGTAGTCCCTCCCACACCAACAACTATGGCTACACCTTC. The rearrangement uses TRBV19 and TRBJ1-2; the D is unclear. V was pared by 5 bases and J by 2 bases, with 15 bases between. Per germline, CDR1 LNHDA and CDR2 SQIVND (reference sequence). This CDR3 contains 15 residues. Looking up the rest from reference TRBV19 and TRBJ1-2 gives the full variable domain: DGGITQSPKYLFRKEGQNVTLSCEQNLNHDAMYWYRQDPGQGLRLIYYSQIVNDFQKGDIAEGYSVSREKKESFPLTVTSAQKNPTAFYLCASSPSHTNNYGYTFGSGTRLTVV.

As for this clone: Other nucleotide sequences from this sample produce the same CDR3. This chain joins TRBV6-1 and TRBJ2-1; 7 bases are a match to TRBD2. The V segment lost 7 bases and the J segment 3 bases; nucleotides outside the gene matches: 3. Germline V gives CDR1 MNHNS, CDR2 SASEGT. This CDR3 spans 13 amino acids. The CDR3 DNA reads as TGTGCCAGCACGCGGGAGTTCTACAATGAGCAGTTCTTC. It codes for CASTREFYNEQFF.

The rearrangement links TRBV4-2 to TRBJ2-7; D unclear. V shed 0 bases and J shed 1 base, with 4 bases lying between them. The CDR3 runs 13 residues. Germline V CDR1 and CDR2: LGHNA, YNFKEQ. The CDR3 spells CASSQDLSYEQYF. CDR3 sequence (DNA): TGTGCCAGCAGCCAAGATTTGTCCTACGAGCAGTACTTC.

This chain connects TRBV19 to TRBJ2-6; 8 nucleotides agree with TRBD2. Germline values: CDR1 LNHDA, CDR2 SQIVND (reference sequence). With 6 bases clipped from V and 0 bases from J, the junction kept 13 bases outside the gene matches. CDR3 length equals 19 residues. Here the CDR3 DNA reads TGTGCCAGTAGCACCCGACGGCGGGGGGAACGCTCTGGGGCCAACGTCCTGACTTTC. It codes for CASSTRRRGERSGANVLTF.

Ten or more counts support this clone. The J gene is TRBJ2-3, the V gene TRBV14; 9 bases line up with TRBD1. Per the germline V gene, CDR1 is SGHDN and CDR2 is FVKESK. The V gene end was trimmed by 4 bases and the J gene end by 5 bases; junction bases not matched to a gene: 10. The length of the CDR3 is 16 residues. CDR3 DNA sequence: TGTGCCAGCAGCCTATCCCTCGGACAGGGGCAAGATACGCAGTATTTT. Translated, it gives CASSLSLGQGQDTQYF.

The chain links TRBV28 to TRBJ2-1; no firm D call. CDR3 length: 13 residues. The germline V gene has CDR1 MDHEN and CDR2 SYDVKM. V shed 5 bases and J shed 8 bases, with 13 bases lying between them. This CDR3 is CASSPWGGYEQFF. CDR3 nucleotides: TGTGCCAGCAGTCCTTGGGGTGGTTATGAGCAGTTCTTC.

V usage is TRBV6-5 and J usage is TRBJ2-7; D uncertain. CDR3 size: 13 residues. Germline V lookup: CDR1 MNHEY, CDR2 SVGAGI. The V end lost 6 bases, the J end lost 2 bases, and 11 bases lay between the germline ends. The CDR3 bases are TGTGCCAGCAGACTACAAGGGACCTACGAGCAGTACTTC. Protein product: CASRLQGTYEQYF.

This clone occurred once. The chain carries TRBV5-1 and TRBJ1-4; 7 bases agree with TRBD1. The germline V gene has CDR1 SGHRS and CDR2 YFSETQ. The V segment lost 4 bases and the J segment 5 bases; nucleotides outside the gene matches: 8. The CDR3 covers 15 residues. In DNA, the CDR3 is TGCGCCAGCAGCCAAACCAGGGGGTTAAATGAAAAACTGTTTTTT. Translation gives CASSQTRGLNEKLFF.

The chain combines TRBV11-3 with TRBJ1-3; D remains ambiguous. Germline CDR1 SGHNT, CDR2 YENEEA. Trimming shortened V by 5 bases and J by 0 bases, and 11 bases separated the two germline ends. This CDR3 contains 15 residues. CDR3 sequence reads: CASSPGGSSGNTIYF. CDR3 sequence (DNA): TGTGCCAGCAGCCCGGGTGGGAGCTCTGGAAACACCATATATTTT.